Sequencing of this T cell receptor (beta chain) was carried out in a study of T cell clones after liver transplantation. In the study overall: Three of the eight recipients were HCV-positive; the rest had non-autoimmune, non-viral transplant indications.

The count of this clone is one. TCRdb's table, derived via immunoSEQ multiplex PCR, lists solely in-frame clones and lacks some. The data hold about 51,000 clones, with roughly nine tenths observed a single time. Sample: CD8+ T cells from blood, taken 12 months after liver transplant. The source of this sequence is a human patient who received a liver transplant. Some T cells may trace back to the graft donor.

CDR3: CASSLIAGVVDEQFF. CDR3 nucleotide sequence: TGTGCCAGTAGCCTGATAGCGGGAGTTGTCGATGAGCAGTTCTTC. The chain carries TRBV19 and TRBJ2-1; 9 bases agree with TRBD2. The trim removed 6 bases at V and 8 bases at J, leaving 11 bases unmatched. CDR3 length equals 15 residues. Germline CDR1 and CDR2: LNHDA and SQIVND (reference sequence).